These 15 T cell receptor beta chains share one sample of origin, sequenced in a study of metastatic and nonmetastatic thyroid tumors. TCRdb called clones again from the PCR reads with MiXCR. This sample has roughly 63,000 clones; 15% to 20% occur once, and the top ten carry about a tenth. All patients were untreated before thyroid surgery. The sequenced sample consisted of blood. Every receptor here comes from a male donor with papillary thyroid cancer or a benign thyroid nodule (not recorded which). Some clones in this sample may be carry-over from other donors' samples.

In this sample, this clone turned up many times. This sequence joins TRBV20-1 and TRBJ2-6; the match to TRBD2 covers 13 bases. The CDR3 loop spans 20 amino acids. Germline values: CDR1 DFQATT, CDR2 SNEGSKA (reference sequence). V dropped 1 base and J dropped 0; count of bases not matched to a gene: 9. The CDR3: CSARAWGLAGPNSGANVLTF. For the CDR3, the DNA is TGCAGTGCTAGAGCTTGGGGACTAGCGGGGCCCAACTCTGGGGCCAACGTCCTGACTTTC.

This clone was seen a handful of times. The chain links TRBV11-2 to TRBJ2-3, with D tentatively TRBD2 (5 bases). Germline values: CDR1 SGHAT, CDR2 FQNNGV. V lost 6 bases and J lost 2, with 15 bases in between. This CDR3 spans 15 amino acids. The CDR3 sequence is CASRIAGATTDTQYF. The CDR3, as DNA: TGTGCCAGCAGGATCGCGGGTGCCACCACAGATACGCAGTATTTT.

This clone was counted between two and nine times. The conserved phenylalanine or tryptophan is not found at the CDR3 terminus, so this likely reflects a read error. The V and J genes are TRBV27 and TRBJ2-6; unclear D gene. This CDR3 has 13 amino acids. Germline assignment: CDR1 MNHEY and CDR2 SMNVEV (reference sequence). The CDR3 loop is CASSLSGANVLTL. The CDR3 bases are TGTGCCAGCAGCCTCTCTGGTGCCAACGTCCTGACTCTC.

This clone was seen ten or more times. The rearrangement joins TRBV7-9 to TRBJ1-5, with D possibly matching TRBD1 (6 bases). CDR3 size: 15 residues. V lost 4 bases to trimming and J lost 4 bases, with 14 bases between them. Germline V gives CDR1 SEHNR, CDR2 FQNEAQ (reference sequence). In nucleotides, the CDR3 is TGTGCCAGCAGCTCAGGACAGACCGAGAATCAGCCCCAGCATTTT. It yields the protein CASSSGQTENQPQHF.

This clone was seen many times. The chain uses TRBV6-1 and TRBJ2-1; 7 bases are shared with TRBD1. Germline V gene data show CDR1 as MNHNS and CDR2 as SASEGT. The V gene end was trimmed by 6 bases and the J gene end by 8 bases; junction bases not matched to a gene: 10. The CDR3 has 14 residues. DNA of the CDR3: TGTGCCAGCAGCCGTAGACAGGGAGTCGATGAGCAGTTCTTC. Its translation: CASSRRQGVDEQFF.

Note on this clone: A much larger clonotype is one base distant, so this may be a read error. This specimen includes other DNA sequences encoding the same CDR3. The chain uses TRBV6-5 and TRBJ2-3; no reliable D call. Germline V gene data show CDR1 as MNHEY and CDR2 as SVGAGI. The CDR3 sequence is 15 residues long. The ends were cut back, 0 bases at V and 6 bases at J, with 13 bases in the middle. DNA for the CDR3: TGTGCCAGCAGTTACTCCCCCGGTAGGACGGATACGCAGTATTTT. It translates to CASSYSPGRTDTQYF.

This clone was detected a few times. The junction departs from germline at one end; a sequencing error may be responsible. J is TRBJ1-5 and V is TRBV6-1; 7 bases match TRBD1. The germline V gene encodes CDR1 MNHNS and CDR2 SASEGT. This CDR3 contains 15 residues. The CDR3 is CASTSDRARNQPQHF. For the CDR3, the DNA is TGTGCCAGCACCAGCGACAGGGCAAGAAATCAGCCTCAGCATTTT.

The table lists this clone with a few counts. The J gene is TRBJ2-3, the V gene TRBV4-2; 11 bases agree with TRBD2. CDR3 length equals 19 residues. V was clipped by 0 bases and J by 0 bases; unmatched bases: 8. Germline V gene data show CDR1 as LGHNA and CDR2 as YNFKEQ. CDR3 in amino acids: CASSQDHLPSGGSTDTQYF. The CDR3 DNA is TGTGCCAGCAGCCAAGATCACCTCCCTAGCGGGGGGAGCACAGATACGCAGTATTTT.

This clone was counted many times. The chain carries TRBV5-1 and TRBJ2-5; tentatively, D is TRBD1 or TRBD2 (6 bases each). Per germline, CDR1 SGHRS and CDR2 YFSETQ. V was cut by 0 bases and J by 1 base, with 13 bases left in between. This CDR3 comprises 16 residues. The chain's CDR3 is CASSLAPGDFQETQYF. The CDR3 region has the DNA TGCGCCAGCAGCTTGGCCCCAGGGGACTTCCAAGAGACCCAGTACTTC. The complete variable domain, with remaining parts taken from reference TRBV5-1 and TRBJ2-5, reads KAGVTQTPRYLIKTRGQQVTLSCSPISGHRSVSWYQQTPGQGLQFLFEYFSETQRNKGNFPGRFSGRQFSNSRSEMNVSTLELGDSALYLCASSLAPGDFQETQYFGPGTRLLVL.

The table lists this clone with many counts. Other DNA sequences in the sample encode the same CDR3. J is TRBJ1-1 and V is TRBV19; TRBD1 matches at 7 bases. The V gene's germline CDR1 is LNHDA and CDR2 SQIVND (reference sequence). This CDR3 is built from 16 residues. J gave up 1 base and V 6 bases, and 11 bases lay outside the gene matches. For the CDR3, the DNA is TGTGCCAGTAGCCACCCGAGAGGGGACAGGAACACTGAAGCTTTCTTT. It is translated as CASSHPRGDRNTEAFF.

This clone showed up many times. V gene TRBV6-6 combines with J gene TRBJ1-3; no definite D call. The CDR3 has 16 amino acids. The V gene's germline CDR1 is MNHNY and CDR2 SVGAGI (reference sequence). Trimming took 2 bases from V and 0 from J, leaving 11 bases between them. The DNA for the CDR3 is TGTGCCAGCAGTTACGGAGGCCTTAGCTCTGGAAACACCATATATTTT. It specifies CASSYGGLSSGNTIYF.

This clone was counted at least ten times. The rearrangement joins TRBV18 to TRBJ1-3; possible D gene TRBD1, 6 bases. Germline CDR1 and CDR2: KGHSH and LQKENI. The CDR3 has 15 residues. V shed 3 bases and J shed 2 bases, with 11 bases lying between them. The CDR3 spells CASSPYRGTGNTIYF. CDR3 in DNA: TGTGCCAGCTCACCGTATAGGGGGACTGGAAACACCATATATTTT.

In its sample, this clone was seen many times. The rearrangement links TRBV4-3 to TRBJ1-5, with 9 bases lining up with TRBD1. CDR1 is LGHNA, CDR2 YSLEER, per germline. The CDR3 sequence is 15 residues long. Trimming at V came to 4 bases and at J to 0 bases, leaving 1 base not matched to a gene. CDR3 region: CASSPDRGSNQPQHF. CDR3 sequence (DNA): TGCGCCAGCAGCCCGGACAGGGGTAGCAATCAGCCCCAGCATTTT.

This clone has ten or more counts. Other DNA sequences in this sample translate to the same CDR3. The chain links TRBV14 to TRBJ1-6; the D gene is possibly TRBD1 (6 bases). V lost 4 bases and J 7 bases, leaving 11 bases between the germline ends. Germline-derived CDR1 and CDR2 are SGHDN and FVKESK. This CDR3 region has 14 residues. The CDR3 reads CASSPTGGNSPLHF. CDR3 nucleotides: TGTGCCAGCAGCCCCACCGGGGGCAATTCACCCCTCCACTTT.

This clone has a count of ten or more. V usage is TRBV20-1 and J usage is TRBJ2-4, with D possibly TRBD2 on 5 matching bases. The CDR3 extends over 17 amino acids. Germline values: CDR1 DFQATT, CDR2 SNEGSKA (reference sequence). V lost 0 bases to trimming and J lost 3 bases, with 18 bases between them. The DNA of the CDR3 is TGCAGTGCTAGAGATGAAGAGGGTCCGTCAGACAAAAACATTCAGTACTTC. It encodes CSARDEEGPSDKNIQYF.